This T cell receptor beta chain was recovered during a study of T cells in Graves' hyperthyroidism and ophthalmopathy. Study-level findings and limits: The blood repertoire included most of the expanded thyroid clonotypes above 0.001.

Amplified TCR beta CDR3 regions derived from RNA transcripts. HTBI primers were the set used in a first-round RT-PCR of the TCR CDR3. TCRdb re-analysed the multiplex PCR reads in MiXCR, keeping a single row per CDR3 protein. The table has some 400,000 distinct CDR3 sequences, approximately 12% seen once. Trimming cost V 0 bases and J 4 bases, with 16 bases left between them. Germline lookup yields CDR1 SGHNT and CDR2 YYREEE (reference sequence). This CDR3 comprises 16 residues. In the case of this clonotype: Its cognate antigen is unknown.

The chain joins TRBV5-4 to TRBJ1-2; D possibly corresponds to TRBD1 (5 bases). The clonotype originates from a man aged 30-40 years with Graves' hyperthyroidism that later progressed to Graves' ophthalmopathy. The specimen was blood. This CDR3 is CASSLGGGAGIYGYTF. CDR3 DNA: TGTGCCAGCAGCTTGGGGGGAGGGGCGGGGATCTATGGCTACACCTTC.